This T cell receptor beta chain stems from a study of T cell repertoires in cytomegalovirus infection. Study as a whole: In public TCR beta signatures, there were indications of both CMV infection and matching HLA type.

The study's findings and limits: Dominating the ex vivo response were HLA-C-restricted CMV-specific TCR beta clonotypes. Pooled public TCR beta family frequency picked out CMV carriers with the relevant HLA.

V lost 3 bases, J lost 4 bases, and 4 bases stayed unmatched. CDR3 length: 15 amino acids. In germline, CDR1 is KGHSH, CDR2 LQKENI. This clonotype was picked up a small number of times. Antigen unknown. TCRdb re-analysed the reads in MiXCR, keeping a single row per CDR3 protein. Altogether roughly 130,000 distinct CDR3 sequences are present, 20% to 30% being singletons, with the ten largest covering 30% to 40%. The TCR originated in a human donor in good health (CMV status not recorded). Some clones in this sample may be carry-over from other donors' samples. The chain recombines TRBV18 with TRBJ1-2, with TRBD1 matching over 11 bases. Sequencing was carried out using PBMCs, sequenced either directly or after in vitro stimulation (not recorded which). CDR3 in DNA: TGTGCCAGCTCACCGGGACAGGGGGATATCTATGGCTACACCTTC. Amino acids: CASSPGQGDIYGYTF.